A selection of T cell receptor beta chains follows, all from one sample in a study of neoadjuvant nivolumab and ipilimumab in lung cancer. Assay: immunoSEQ multiplex PCR; the TCRdb copy retains only in-frame clones and omits some. The profile shows roughly 18,000 clones, roughly 79% of them singletons. This specimen consisted of tumor tissue, obtained after neoadjuvant nivolumab, alone or with ipilimumab, at or shortly before surgery. Receptors were obtained from an adult with non-small cell lung cancer. Both conserved end residues are trimmed from each CDR3. Each record gives: V gene, J gene, D gene, CDR3 protein. A D gene is named only where the DNA matches it firmly.

V: TRBV30
J: TRBJ2-1
D: -
CDR3: AWSLWIKGNEQF

V: TRBV30
J: TRBJ2-1
D: TRBD1
CDR3: ARTRDRADNEQF

V: TRBV11-2
J: TRBJ2-1
D: TRBD1
CDR3: ASSSGQINEQF

V: TRBV29-1
J: TRBJ2-1
D: TRBD1
CDR3: SVERQGAYNEQF

V: TRBV5-6
J: TRBJ1-6
D: -
CDR3: ASSLSGNSPLH

V: TRBV6-6
J: TRBJ2-1
D: -
CDR3: ASRSVSTEQF

V: TRBV5-1
J: TRBJ2-3
D: -
CDR3: ASSLGDTQY

V: TRBV5-6
J: TRBJ1-1
D: -
CDR3: ASSLGGKRRRAEAF

V: TRBV7-9
J: TRBJ2-3
D: -
CDR3: ASSLGGGADTQY

V: TRBV5-6
J: TRBJ1-2
D: -
CDR3: ASSVESYGYT

V: TRBV5-1
J: TRBJ2-3
D: TRBD2
CDR3: ASSDRTSGRTDTQY

V: TRBV5-6
J: TRBJ2-7
D: -
CDR3: ASSWGGDRRSYEQY

V: TRBV5-1
J: TRBJ2-1
D: -
CDR3: ASSLAGGVGTERPLQF

V: TRBV5-6
J: TRBJ1-1
D: -
CDR3: ASSSYGRNTEAF

V: TRBV6-6
J: TRBJ1-5
D: -
CDR3: ASSYQGVGQPQH

V: TRBV25-1
J: TRBJ2-6
D: TRBD1
CDR3: ASSASVGTGAGANVLT

V: TRBV6-6
J: TRBJ1-6
D: -
CDR3: ASSYRSNSPLH

V: TRBV5-1
J: TRBJ2-1
D: TRBD2
CDR3: ASSLVGGGADEQF

V: TRBV7-9
J: TRBJ2-5
D: -
CDR3: ASSLRSWEETQY

V: TRBV6-1
J: TRBJ2-5
D: -
CDR3: ASSGGHSETQY

V: TRBV5-1
J: TRBJ2-5
D: -
CDR3: ASSLEETQY

V: TRBV27
J: TRBJ1-6
D: -
CDR3: ASSLWTNSPLH